The T cell receptor (beta chain) described here comes from a study of T cell repertoires in cytomegalovirus infection. Study context: CMV epitopes used comprised recently identified HLA-C-restricted ones and well-studied HLA-B-restricted ones. Both CMV infection and a matching HLA type were indicated by public TCR beta signatures.

The CDR3 length is 14 residues. V shed 8 bases and J shed 7 bases, with 17 bases lying between them. The V gene's germline CDR1 is SNHLY and CDR2 FYNNEI. This clonotype was seen once. Its antigen is not identified. Each CDR3 protein gets one entry after TCRdb re-called the reads with MiXCR. The sample has some 800,000 distinct CDR3 sequences; roughly 33% are singletons. The study's findings and limits: HLA-C-restricted CMV-specific TCR beta clonotypes prevailed in the ex vivo response.

The rearrangement links TRBV2 to TRBJ1-4; the D gene is possibly TRBD1 (6 bases). The source material was cultured CD8+ T cells from PBMCs, sampled from culture after CMV antigen stimulation. The sequence came from a human donor in good health (CMV status not recorded). Some clones in this sample may be carry-over from other donors' samples. The CDR3 loop is CASQSRIGGEKLFF. Here the CDR3 DNA reads TGTGCCAGCCAATCCAGGATAGGGGGTGAAAAACTGTTTTTT.